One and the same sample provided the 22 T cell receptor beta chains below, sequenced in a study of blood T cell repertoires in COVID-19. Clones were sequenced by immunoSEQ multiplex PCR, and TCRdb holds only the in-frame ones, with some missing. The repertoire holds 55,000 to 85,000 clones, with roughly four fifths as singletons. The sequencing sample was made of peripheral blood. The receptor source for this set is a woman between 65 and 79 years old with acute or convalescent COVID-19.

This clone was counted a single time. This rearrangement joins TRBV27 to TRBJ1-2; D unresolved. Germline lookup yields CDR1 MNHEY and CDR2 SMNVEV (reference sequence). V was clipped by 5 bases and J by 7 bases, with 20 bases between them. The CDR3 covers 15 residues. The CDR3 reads CASSPLGSGESGYTF. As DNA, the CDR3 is TGTGCCAGCAGTCCGCTGGGATCCGGGGAGAGTGGCTACACCTTC.

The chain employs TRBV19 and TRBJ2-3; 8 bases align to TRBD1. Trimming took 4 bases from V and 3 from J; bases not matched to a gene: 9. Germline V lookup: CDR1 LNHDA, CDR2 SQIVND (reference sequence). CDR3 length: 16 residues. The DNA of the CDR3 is TGTGCCAGTAGTACCGGAGGACAGGGAGGAACAGATACGCAGTATTTT. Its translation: CASSTGGQGGTDTQYF. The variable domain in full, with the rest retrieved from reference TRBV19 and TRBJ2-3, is DGGITQSPKYLFRKEGQNVTLSCEQNLNHDAMYWYRQDPGQGLRLIYYSQIVNDFQKGDIAEGYSVSREKKESFPLTVTSAQKNPTAFYLCASSTGGQGGTDTQYFGPGTRLTVL.

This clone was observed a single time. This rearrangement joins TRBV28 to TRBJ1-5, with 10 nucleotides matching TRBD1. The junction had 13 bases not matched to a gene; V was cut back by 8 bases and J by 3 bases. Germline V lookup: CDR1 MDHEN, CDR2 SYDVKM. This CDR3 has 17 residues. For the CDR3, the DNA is TGTGCCAGCCCCCCAGGTCAGGACAGGGGGATCAATCAGCCCCAGCATTTT. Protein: CASPPGQDRGINQPQHF.

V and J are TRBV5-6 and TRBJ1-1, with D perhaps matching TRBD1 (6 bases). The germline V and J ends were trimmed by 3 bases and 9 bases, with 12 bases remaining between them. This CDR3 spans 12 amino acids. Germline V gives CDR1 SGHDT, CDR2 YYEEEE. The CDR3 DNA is TGTGCCAGCAGCTCGGGGGGGCGCAAAGCTTTCTTT. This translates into CASSSGGRKAFF.

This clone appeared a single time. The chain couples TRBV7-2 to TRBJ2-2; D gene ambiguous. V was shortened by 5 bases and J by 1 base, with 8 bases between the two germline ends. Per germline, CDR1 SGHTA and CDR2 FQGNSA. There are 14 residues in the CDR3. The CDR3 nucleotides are TGTGCCAGCAGCGAAGACATGAACACCGGGGAGCTGTTTTTT. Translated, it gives CASSEDMNTGELFF.

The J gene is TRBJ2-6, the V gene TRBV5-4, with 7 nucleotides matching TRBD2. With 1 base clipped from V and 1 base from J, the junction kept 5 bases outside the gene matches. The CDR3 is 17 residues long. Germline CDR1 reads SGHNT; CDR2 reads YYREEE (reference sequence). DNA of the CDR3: TGTGCCAGCAGCTTGACGCGGGGGACGTCTGGGGCCAACGTCCTGACTTTC. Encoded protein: CASSLTRGTSGANVLTF.

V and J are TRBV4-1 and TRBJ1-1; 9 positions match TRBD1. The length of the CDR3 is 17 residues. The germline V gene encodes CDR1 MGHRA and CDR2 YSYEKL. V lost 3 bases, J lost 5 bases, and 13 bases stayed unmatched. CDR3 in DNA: TGCGCCAGCAGCCAGGGACAGGGATGGAAAAAAGGAACTGAAGCTTTCTTT. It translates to CASSQGQGWKKGTEAFF.

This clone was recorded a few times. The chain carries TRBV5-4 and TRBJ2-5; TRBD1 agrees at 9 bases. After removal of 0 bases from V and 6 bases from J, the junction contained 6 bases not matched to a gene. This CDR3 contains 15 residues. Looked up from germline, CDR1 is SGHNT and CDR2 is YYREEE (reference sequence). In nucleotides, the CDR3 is TGTGCCAGCAGCTTGGAAACAGGGGGCGTAAAGACCCAGTACTTC. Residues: CASSLETGGVKTQYF.

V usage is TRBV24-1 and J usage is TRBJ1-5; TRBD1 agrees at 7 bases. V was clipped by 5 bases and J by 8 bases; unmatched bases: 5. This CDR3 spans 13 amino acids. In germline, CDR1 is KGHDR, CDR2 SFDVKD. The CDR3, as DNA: TGTGCCACCAGTGCTACAGGGGTTGAGCCCCAGCATTTT. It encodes CATSATGVEPQHF.

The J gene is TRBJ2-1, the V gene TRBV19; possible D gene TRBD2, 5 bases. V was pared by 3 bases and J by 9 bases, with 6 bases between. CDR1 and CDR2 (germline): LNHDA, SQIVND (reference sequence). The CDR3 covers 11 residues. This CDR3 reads CASSMEVEQFF. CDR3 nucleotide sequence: TGTGCCAGTAGTATGGAGGTTGAGCAGTTCTTC.

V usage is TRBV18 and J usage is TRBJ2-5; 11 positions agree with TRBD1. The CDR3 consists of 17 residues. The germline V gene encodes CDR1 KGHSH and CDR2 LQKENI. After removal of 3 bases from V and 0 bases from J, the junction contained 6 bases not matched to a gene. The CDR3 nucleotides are TGTGCCAGCTCACCTCCTCGGGGACAGGGGGACCAAGAGACCCAGTACTTC. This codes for CASSPPRGQGDQETQYF.

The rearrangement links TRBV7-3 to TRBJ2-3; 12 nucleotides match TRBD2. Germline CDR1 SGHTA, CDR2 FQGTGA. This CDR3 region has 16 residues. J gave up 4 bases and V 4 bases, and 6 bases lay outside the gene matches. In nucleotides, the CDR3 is TGTGCCAGCAGCTCTGGACTAGCGGGAAAATCAGATACGCAGTATTTT. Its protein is CASSSGLAGKSDTQYF.

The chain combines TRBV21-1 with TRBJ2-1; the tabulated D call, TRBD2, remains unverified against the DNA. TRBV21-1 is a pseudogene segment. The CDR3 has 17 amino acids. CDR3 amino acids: CASRQTSGDPNDNEQFF. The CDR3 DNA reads TGTGCCAGCCGCCAGACTAGCGGGGACCCTAATGACAATGAGCAGTTCTTC.

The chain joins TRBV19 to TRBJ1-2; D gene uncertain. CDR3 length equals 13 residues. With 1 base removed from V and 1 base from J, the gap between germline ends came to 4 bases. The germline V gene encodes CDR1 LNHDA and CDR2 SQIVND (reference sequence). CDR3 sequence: CASSIGSNYGYTF. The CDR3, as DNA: TGTGCCAGTAGTATAGGTAGTAACTATGGCTACACCTTC.

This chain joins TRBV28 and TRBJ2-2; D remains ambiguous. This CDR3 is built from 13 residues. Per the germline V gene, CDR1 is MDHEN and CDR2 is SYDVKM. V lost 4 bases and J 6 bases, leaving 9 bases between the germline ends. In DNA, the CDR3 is TGTGCCAGCAGTTCCGTTCTGTCCGGGGAGCTGTTTTTT. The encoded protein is CASSSVLSGELFF.

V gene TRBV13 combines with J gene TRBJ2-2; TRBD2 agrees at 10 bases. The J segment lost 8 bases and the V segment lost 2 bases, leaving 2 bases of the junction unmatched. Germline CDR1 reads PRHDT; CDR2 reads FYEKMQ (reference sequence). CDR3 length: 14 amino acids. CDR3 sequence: CASSLILAGGELFF. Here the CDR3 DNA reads TGTGCCAGCAGCTTAATACTAGCGGGAGGGGAGCTGTTTTTT.

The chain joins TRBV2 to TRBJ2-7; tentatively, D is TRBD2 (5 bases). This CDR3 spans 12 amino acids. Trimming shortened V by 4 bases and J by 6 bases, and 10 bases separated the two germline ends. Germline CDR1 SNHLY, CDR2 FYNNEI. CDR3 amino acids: CASSGPSSEQYF. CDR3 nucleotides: TGTGCCAGCAGTGGCCCTAGCAGCGAGCAGTACTTC. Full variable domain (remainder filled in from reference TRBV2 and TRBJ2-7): EPEVTQTPSHQVTQMGQEVILRCVPISNHLYFYWYRQILGQKVEFLVSFYNNEISEKSEIFDDQFSVERPDGSNFTLKIRSTKLEDSAMYFCASSGPSSEQYFGPGTRLTVT.

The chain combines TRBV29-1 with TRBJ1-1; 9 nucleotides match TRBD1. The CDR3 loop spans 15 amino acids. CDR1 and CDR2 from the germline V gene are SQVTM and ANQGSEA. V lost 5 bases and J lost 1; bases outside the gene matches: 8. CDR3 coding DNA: TGCAGCGTTACAGGGGGCTTTTTGGGGAACACTGAAGCTTTCTTT. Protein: CSVTGGFLGNTEAFF.

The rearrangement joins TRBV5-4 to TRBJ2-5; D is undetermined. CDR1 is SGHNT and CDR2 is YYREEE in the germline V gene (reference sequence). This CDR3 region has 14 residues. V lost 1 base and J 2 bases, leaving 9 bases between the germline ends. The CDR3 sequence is CASSLNSVQETQYF. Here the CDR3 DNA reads TGTGCCAGCAGCTTGAATAGTGTACAAGAGACCCAGTACTTC.

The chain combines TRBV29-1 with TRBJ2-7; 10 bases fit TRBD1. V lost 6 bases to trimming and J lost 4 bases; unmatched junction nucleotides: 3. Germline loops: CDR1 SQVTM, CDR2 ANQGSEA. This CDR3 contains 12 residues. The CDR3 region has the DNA TGCAGCGTCCCGGGACAGGGGTACGAGCAGTACTTC. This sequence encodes CSVPGQGYEQYF.

CDR3 sequence reads: CASSPAGLAGSIYNEQFF. DNA of the CDR3: TGTGCCAGCAGTCCCGCGGGACTAGCGGGGAGCATCTACAATGAGCAGTTCTTC. J is TRBJ2-1 and V is TRBV6-6, with 13 bases matching TRBD2. The CDR3 loop spans 18 amino acids. V trimming: 5 bases; J trimming: 3 bases; junction bases outside the gene matches: 10. From germline, CDR1 is MNHNY and CDR2 SVGAGI (reference sequence).

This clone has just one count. The CDR3 reads CASRGIWTSGGWAQETQYF. The CDR3 nucleotides read TGTGCCAGCAGGGGGATTTGGACTAGCGGGGGTTGGGCCCAAGAGACCCAGTACTTC. The chain recombines TRBV2 with TRBJ2-5; 13 bases map to TRBD2. V lost 6 bases and J lost 1; bases outside the gene matches: 14. There are 19 residues in the CDR3. Germline-derived CDR1 and CDR2 are SNHLY and FYNNEI.